The 10 T cell receptor beta chains below were found in one sample sequenced in a study of T-cell reconstitution after alpha-beta-depleted transplantation in children. The library targeted TCRbeta and was prepared with unique molecular identifiers. TCRdb re-derived calls from the PCR reads in MiXCR, one entry per CDR3 protein. The data contain 450,000 to 550,000 distinct CDR3 sequences, 9.5% to 12% of them singletons. This sample comprised PBMCs, mostly from graft donor cells, obtained 180 days after TCRalphabeta/CD19-depleted stem cell transplant. All receptors derive from a female patient aged 2-9 years who had a stem cell transplant for aplastic anemia, so the T cells may come from the graft donor.

In this sample, this clonotype turned up a few times. The chain is built from TRBV29-1 and TRBJ2-7, with a weak D call TRBD2 (6 bases). CDR3 length: 12 residues. V lost 6 bases, J lost 7 bases, and 16 bases lay in between. Germline V gives CDR1 SQVTM, CDR2 ANQGSEA. CDR3 loop: CSVGTAGGEQYV. CDR3 bases: TGCAGCGTAGGGACCGCTGGAGGGGAGCAGTACGTC.

The rearrangement links TRBV15 to TRBJ2-3; possible D gene TRBD2, 5 bases. The CDR3 is 14 residues long. V was clipped by 1 base and J by 5 bases, with 10 bases between them. Germline values: CDR1 LNHNV, CDR2 YYDKDF (reference sequence). CDR3 coding DNA: TGTGCCACCAGCAGAGTGAGTGGAGGAGATACGCAGTATTTT. It yields the protein CATSRVSGGDTQYF.

This clonotype was picked up a small number of times. J is TRBJ2-1 and V is TRBV5-6; 10 bases line up with TRBD2. J lost 0 bases, V lost 1 base, and 7 bases had no gene match. Germline V gene sequence: CDR1 SGHDT, CDR2 YYEEEE. This CDR3 spans 18 amino acids. CDR3 in amino acids: CASSLTSGTSHSYNEQFF. DNA for the CDR3: TGTGCCAGCAGCTTGACTAGCGGGACCTCCCACTCCTACAATGAGCAGTTCTTC.

The CDR3, as DNA: TGTGCCAGCAGCCCCCTCCACAGGTATAATAGCGGGAGGGACCCAGATACGCAGTATTTT. Amino acid sequence: CASSPLHRYNSGRDPDTQYF. The genes are TRBV4-2 and TRBJ2-3, with 11 positions matching TRBD2. V lost 4 bases to trimming and J lost 4 bases; unmatched junction nucleotides: 19. This CDR3 spans 20 amino acids. CDR1 and CDR2 from the germline V gene are LGHNA and YNFKEQ.

The rearrangement links TRBV29-1 to TRBJ2-7; maybe TRBD1 (6 bases). The CDR3 spans 14 residues. Germline CDR1 SQVTM, CDR2 ANQGSEA. Trimming took 6 bases from V and 2 from J, leaving 17 bases between them. In DNA, the CDR3 is TGCAGCGTAGGGGGTACCTATAAGACCTACGAGCAGTACTTC. Protein product: CSVGGTYKTYEQYF.

This chain joins TRBV6-2 or TRBV6-3 and TRBJ2-7; D uncertain. V gave up 2 bases and J gave up 3 bases, with 17 bases separating them. The germline V gene encodes CDR1 MNHEY and CDR2 SVGEGT. The CDR3 loop spans 16 amino acids. This chain's CDR3 is CASSYQVSSSIYEQYV. CDR3 DNA: TGTGCCAGCAGTTACCAGGTGTCGTCCAGCATCTACGAGCAGTACGTC.

This clonotype was picked up a small number of times. The V and J genes are TRBV4-2 and TRBJ2-7, with 8 bases fitting TRBD1. The CDR3 runs 17 residues. The germline V gene encodes CDR1 LGHNA and CDR2 YNFKEQ. With V trimmed by 6 bases and J by 3 bases, 16 bases remained unmatched. CDR3 residues: CASSGRETGQVFYEQYF. The DNA for the CDR3 is TGTGCCAGCAGTGGTCGCGAGACGGGACAGGTTTTCTACGAGCAGTACTTC.

This chain links TRBV20-1 with TRBJ1-4; D uncertain. This CDR3 is 14 amino acids long. Germline V CDR1 and CDR2: DFQATT, SNEGSKA (reference sequence). V lost 3 bases to trimming and J lost 8 bases, with 16 bases between them. The CDR3 sequence is CSARPDVIQEKLFF. CDR3 nucleotide sequence: TGCAGTGCTAGGCCCGACGTAATACAGGAAAAACTGTTTTTT.

This clonotype was seen more than once but under ten times. The rearrangement joins TRBV12-3 or TRBV12-4 to TRBJ2-4; TRBD1 matches at 9 bases. The CDR3 totals 17 residues. Unmatched junction bases numbered 10, after V lost 6 bases and J lost 1 base. The CDR3 DNA follows: TGTGCCAGCAGGGCCGGGACAGGGATTGGGGCCAAAAACATTCAGTACTTC. As protein: CASRAGTGIGAKNIQYF.

The V gene is TRBV29-1, the J gene TRBJ2-1; D possibly uses TRBD1 or TRBD2 (5 bases each). Germline loops: CDR1 SQVTM, CDR2 ANQGSEA. The CDR3 has 14 amino acids. The ends were cut back, 5 bases at V and 7 bases at J, with 18 bases in the middle. CDR3 nucleotide sequence: TGCAGCGTTACTGGGGGAGACCTGGGAAATGAGCAGTTCTTC. Amino acids: CSVTGGDLGNEQFF.